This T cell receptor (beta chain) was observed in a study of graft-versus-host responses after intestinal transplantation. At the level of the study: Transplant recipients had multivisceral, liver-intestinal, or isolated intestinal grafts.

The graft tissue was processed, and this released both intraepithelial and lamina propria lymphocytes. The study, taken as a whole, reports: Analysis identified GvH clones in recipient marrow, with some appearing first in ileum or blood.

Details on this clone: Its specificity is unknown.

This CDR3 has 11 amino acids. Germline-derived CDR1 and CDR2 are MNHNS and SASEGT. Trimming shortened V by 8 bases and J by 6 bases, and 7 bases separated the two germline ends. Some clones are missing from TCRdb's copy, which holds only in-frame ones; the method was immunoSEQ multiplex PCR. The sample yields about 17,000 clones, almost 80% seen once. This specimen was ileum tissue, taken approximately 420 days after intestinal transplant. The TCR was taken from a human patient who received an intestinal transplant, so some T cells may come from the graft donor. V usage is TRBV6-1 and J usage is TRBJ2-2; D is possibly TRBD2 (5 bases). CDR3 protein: CASARAGELFF. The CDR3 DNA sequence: TGTGCCAGCGCGCGGGCCGGGGAGCTGTTTTTT.